This T cell receptor (beta chain) emerged from a study of blood T cell repertoires in COVID-19 (TCRdb year 2020). For the wider study: Collaborator samples came from the United States, Italy and Spain and covered acute and convalescent phases of COVID-19. The material from the prospective study consisted of cDNA or gDNA derived from T cells, B-cell-depleted T cells, or PBMCs. The dataset comprised deeply sampled blood TCRbeta repertoires from subjects exposed to, actively infected with, or recovered from COVID-19. The repertoires were released in a freely available public database meant as a resource for research on the immune response to SARS-CoV-2. Samples came from the ongoing ImmuneRACE study (first 160 participants) plus 1,254 subjects from 6 global collaborators. A de-identified subject ID, COVID-19 status, age in years and sex were almost always included in the sample metadata. Where HLA class I and class II types were available, the types were taken from metadata supplied by the sample provider, not from assay-based typing. What the study reported, not specific to this receptor: How much clinical and demographic metadata was included differed by source and by participant, and the metadata was provided uncurated.

TCRbeta CDR3 regions were amplified from genomic DNA by means of the immunoSEQ Assay, a bias-controlled multiplex PCR. As for the original processing: The number of nucleated cells in each sample was estimated from the amplification of reference gene primers within the assay. To quantify the absolute abundance of each unique TCRbeta CDR3 rearrangement, sequence reads were collapsed and filtered. Productive Simpson clonality was computed per sample as the square root of Simpson's diversity index over productive rearrangements. TCRdb limited this immuneACCESS table to in-frame rearrangements with V and J called. A share of clones is missing; checked studies link under half to unresolved V genes, and the rest is unexplained. The V and J calls and clone size were taken over from that table, and D and trimming were inferred from the DNA. In this sample the table shows around 300,000 clones, 86% of which occur a single time. Of the sample, around 2.9% is held by the ten largest clones.

As encoded in the germline V gene, CDR1 is KGHSH while CDR2 is LQKENI. V gives up 2 bases and J gives up 1 base, and the segment between their germline ends measures 8 bases. The CDR3 measures 14 amino acids from cysteine to phenylalanine. The kept DNA is CDR3 alone, 42 bases in frame from the first base. Whole blood was collected in K2EDTA tubes by collaborating institutions according to the institutions' own protocols. Collaborator samples were shipped for TCRbeta analysis as frozen whole blood, isolated PBMCs, or DNA extracted from either sample type. Of note for this clone: There is no known antigen for this receptor. No qualities accompany the bases; no much larger clone lies one base away.

Sample: peripheral blood. The chain links TRBV18 with TRBJ1-1; no D segment can be confidently identified. This TCR was sampled from a woman aged 25 to 39 with active or convalescent COVID-19. The DNA is TGTGCCAGCTCACCAAAACAGACGAACACTGAAGCTTTCTTT. The translation is CASSPKQTNTEAFF.